Following are 2 T cell receptor beta chains from one sample sequenced in a study of early T cells in non-severe SARS-CoV-2 infection. TCRdb independently ran MiXCR on the 5' RACE reads; one entry per CDR3 protein. The profile covers about 26,000 distinct CDR3 sequences, with almost 4.5% appearing a single time and roughly 5.9% taken by the ten largest. Specimen: whole blood. These receptors were collected from an adult who was a healthcare worker with PCR-confirmed SARS-CoV-2 infection or an uninfected control (not recorded which).

In regard to this clonotype: One end of the junction varies from germline; a read error may be responsible. This chain joins TRBV18 and TRBJ1-5; D remains ambiguous. There are 13 residues in the CDR3. Germline CDR1 KGHSH, CDR2 LQKENI. The CDR3 DNA reads TGTGCCAGCTCACCACTTAGCAATCAGCCCCAGGATTTT. This gives the protein CASSPLSNQPQDF.

This chain joins TRBV5-4 and TRBJ1-4; 9 bases agree with TRBD1. The trim removed 2 bases at V and 6 bases at J, leaving 2 bases unmatched. The CDR3 has 14 residues. The germline gives CDR1 SGHNT, CDR2 YYREEE (reference sequence). The CDR3 DNA follows: TGTGCCAGCAGCTTAAGGGACAGGGATGAAAAACTGTTTTTT. This codes for CASSLRDRDEKLFF.